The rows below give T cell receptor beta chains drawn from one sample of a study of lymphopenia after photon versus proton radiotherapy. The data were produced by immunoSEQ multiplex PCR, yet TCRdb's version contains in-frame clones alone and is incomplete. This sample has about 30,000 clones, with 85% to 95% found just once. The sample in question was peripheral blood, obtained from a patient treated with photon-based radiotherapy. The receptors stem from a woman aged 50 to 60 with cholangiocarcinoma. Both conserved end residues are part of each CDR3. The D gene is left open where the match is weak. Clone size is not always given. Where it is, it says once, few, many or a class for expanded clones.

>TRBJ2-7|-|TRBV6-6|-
TGTGCCAGCAGACCGGGAGCACCCTACGAGCAGTACTTC
CASRPGAPYEQYF
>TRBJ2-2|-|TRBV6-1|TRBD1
TGTGCCAGCAGACCTGACAGGGGGACCACCGGGGAGCTGTTTTTT
CASRPDRGTTGELFF
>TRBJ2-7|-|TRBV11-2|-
TGTGCCAGCAGCTTAGTACTTGGAGACGAGCAGTACTTC
CASSLVLGDEQYF
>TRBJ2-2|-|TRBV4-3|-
TGCGCCAGCAGGAGCAGCGCGAACACCGGGGAGCTGTTTTTT
CASRSSANTGELFF
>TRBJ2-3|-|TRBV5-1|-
TGCGCCAGCAGCTTGGTGGCCGGACTCGGAATAGATACGCAGTATTTT
CASSLVAGLGIDTQYF
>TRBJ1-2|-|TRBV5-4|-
TGTGCCAGCAGCTTGGACAGATACTTAAACTATGGCTACACCTTC
CASSLDRYLNYGYTF
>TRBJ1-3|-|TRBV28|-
TGTGCCAGCAGTTCCCCTCAGGTCGGCAGCCGAAACACCATATATTTT
CASSSPQVGSRNTIYF
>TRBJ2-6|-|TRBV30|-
TGTGCCTGGAGTGGGTCCGGGGCCAACGTCCTGACTTTC
CAWSGSGANVLTF
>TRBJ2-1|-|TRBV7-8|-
TGTGCCAGCAGCTTCTGGGAGGATGAGCAGTTCTTC
CASSFWEDEQFF
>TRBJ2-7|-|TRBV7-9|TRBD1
TGTGCCAGCAGCTTAGGACAGGGCGCCTACGAGCAGTACTTC
CASSLGQGAYEQYF
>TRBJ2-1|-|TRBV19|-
TGTGCCAGTAGTAGGGACCCGTACAATGAGCAGTTCTTC
CASSRDPYNEQFF
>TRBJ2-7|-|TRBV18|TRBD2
TGTGCCAGCTCACCTACTTTGGAACTAGCGGGGCTCTCCTACGAGCAGTACTTC
CASSPTLELAGLSYEQYF
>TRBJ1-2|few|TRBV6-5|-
TGTGCCAGCAGTTACTCGGAGGGGACGACCTATGGCTACACCTTC
CASSYSEGTTYGYTF
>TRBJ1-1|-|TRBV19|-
TGTGCCAGTATGTCCGGAGGAAGGGGTGAAGCTTTCTTT
CASMSGGRGEAFF
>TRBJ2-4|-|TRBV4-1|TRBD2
TGCGCCAGCAGCCTCTACGGTAGCGGGGGTGACATTCAGTACTTC
CASSLYGSGGDIQYF